This T cell receptor (beta chain) was identified in a study of blood T cell repertoires in COVID-19. Study context: The United States, Italy and Spain provided the acute and convalescent COVID-19 samples. Sample material is recorded as cDNA or gDNA derived from T cells, B-cell-depleted T cells, or PBMCs.

Cohort assignment relied on participant-reported clinical history. TCRdb's table, derived via immunoSEQ multiplex PCR, lists solely in-frame clones and lacks some. The sample has around 250,000 clones, about 80% seen once. The germline V gene has CDR1 LNHDA and CDR2 SQIVND (reference sequence). Germline trimming cut 6 bases from V and 5 bases from J; bases unmatched to any gene: 7. The CDR3 is 15 residues long. The source of this sequence is a middle-aged man who had recovered from COVID-19. The chain is built from TRBV19 and TRBJ2-1; 10 bases are shared with TRBD1. Sequenced material: PBMCs or T cells enriched from blood (not recorded which). This CDR3 reads CASRAGGTGDNEQFF. The CDR3 region has the DNA TGTGCCAGTAGGGCCGGGGGGACAGGGGACAATGAGCAGTTCTTC.